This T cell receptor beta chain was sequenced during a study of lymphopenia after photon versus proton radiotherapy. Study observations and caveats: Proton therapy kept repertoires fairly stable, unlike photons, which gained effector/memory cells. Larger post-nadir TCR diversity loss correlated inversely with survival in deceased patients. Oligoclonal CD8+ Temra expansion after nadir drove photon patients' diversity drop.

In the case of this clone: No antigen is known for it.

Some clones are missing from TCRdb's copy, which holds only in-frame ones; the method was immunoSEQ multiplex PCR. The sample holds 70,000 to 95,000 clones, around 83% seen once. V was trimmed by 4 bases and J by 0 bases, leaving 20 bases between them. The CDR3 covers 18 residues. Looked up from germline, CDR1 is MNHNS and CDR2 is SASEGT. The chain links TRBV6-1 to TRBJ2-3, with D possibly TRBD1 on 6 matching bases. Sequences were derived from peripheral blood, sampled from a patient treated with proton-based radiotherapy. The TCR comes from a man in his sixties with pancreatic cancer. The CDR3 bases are TGTGCCAGCAGTGCAACGCCAACAGGGATTGGGAGCACAGATACGCAGTATTTT. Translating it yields CASSATPTGIGSTDTQYF.